Listed below are T cell receptor beta chains from one sample, sequenced in a study of blood T cell repertoires in COVID-19. The data were produced by immunoSEQ multiplex PCR, yet TCRdb's version contains in-frame clones alone and is incomplete. The table has 75,000 to 80,000 clones, approximately 90% seen once. The specimen was peripheral blood. Source of these receptors: a human donor in a cohort sampled during active COVID-19. Both conserved end residues are part of each CDR3. A D gene is named only where the DNA matches it firmly. Clone size appears in some rows only: once, few, many, or a class for an expanded clone.

CDR3 DNA	CDR3 protein	J gene	D gene	V gene	clone size
TGTGCCAGTAGTCTTACAGGGACCCAGCCCCAGCATTTT	CASSLTGTQPQHF	TRBJ1-5	NA	TRBV19	NA
TGTGCCAGTAGTCCCAGGTCGGGGGGATGGACTGAAGCTTTCTTT	CASSPRSGGWTEAFF	TRBJ1-1	NA	TRBV19	NA
TGTGCCAGCAGTTTTCTCACAGGGGGCATTCATACGCAGTATTTT	CASSFLTGGIHTQYF	TRBJ2-3	TRBD1	TRBV27	NA
TGTGCCAGCAGCGCTCAGCGGGGGCACACCGGGGAGCTGTTTTTT	CASSAQRGHTGELFF	TRBJ2-2	TRBD2	TRBV9	NA
TGTGCCAGCAGCTTAGTTGCGGTAGATACGCAGTATTTT	CASSLVAVDTQYF	TRBJ2-3	NA	TRBV13	NA
TGTGCCAGTAGTACCCCCGACAGGGCGACTACTGAAGCTTTCTTT	CASSTPDRATTEAFF	TRBJ1-1	TRBD1	TRBV19	NA
TGCGCCAGCAGCTACCTACAGGGAGAAGGGTATGGCTACACCTTC	CASSYLQGEGYGYTF	TRBJ1-2	NA	TRBV5-1	NA
TGTGCCAGCAGCACAATAGCGGGGGCTACCTACGAGCAGTACTTC	CASSTIAGATYEQYF	TRBJ2-7	TRBD2	TRBV11-2	NA
TGTGCCAGCAGCAAGAGTAGCGGGGGAGCACAAGAGACCCAGTACTTC	CASSKSSGGAQETQYF	TRBJ2-5	TRBD2	TRBV7-3	NA
TGTGCCAGCAGCCCCGGACTATTTTTGGGGACAGATACGCAGTATTTT	CASSPGLFLGTDTQYF	TRBJ2-3	NA	TRBV4-2	NA
TGTGCCAGCAGTCCGATCTTTCGACTAGCGGGGGAGACCCAGTACTTC	CASSPIFRLAGETQYF	TRBJ2-5	TRBD2	TRBV27	NA
TGCGCCAGCAGCCAATCGGGGGTGCAAGAGACCCAGTACTTC	CASSQSGVQETQYF	TRBJ2-5	NA	TRBV4-1	NA
TGTGCCAGCACCCCGGAGGTTCCTACTAATGAAAAACTGTTTTTT	CASTPEVPTNEKLFF	TRBJ1-4	NA	TRBV5-5	NA
TGCGCCAGCAGCTTGGGTCAGGCAAATGAAAAACTGTTTTTT	CASSLGQANEKLFF	TRBJ1-4	NA	TRBV5-1	once
TGTGCCAGTAGTCTCGCGACCGAACGGGAGAGCTACACCTTC	CASSLATERESYTF	TRBJ1-2	NA	TRBV19	NA
TGCGCCAGCAGCTTGGGCGAGAACTATGGCTACACCTTC	CASSLGENYGYTF	TRBJ1-2	NA	TRBV5-1	NA
TGTGCCTGGAAAGGGCAGGGGGCAAAAGAGCAGTACTTC	CAWKGQGAKEQYF	TRBJ2-7	TRBD1	TRBV30	NA
TGCGCCAGCAGCTCGACAGGGGGGGACACTGAAGCTTTCTTT	CASSSTGGDTEAFF	TRBJ1-1	TRBD1	TRBV5-1	once
TGTGCCAGCAGTCTTCAGCGGTCTGGAAACACCATATATTTT	CASSLQRSGNTIYF	TRBJ1-3	NA	TRBV6-5	NA
TGTGCCAGCCCAGACAGGGGGATGTCCAAAAACATTCAGTACTTC	CASPDRGMSKNIQYF	TRBJ2-4	TRBD1	TRBV6-7	NA
TGTGCCAGTAGTATCTCGGCGGTAAGCACTGAAGCTTTCTTT	CASSISAVSTEAFF	TRBJ1-1	NA	TRBV19	NA
TGTGCCAGCAGTTACTCAGGGGGAGATACGCAGTATTTT	CASSYSGGDTQYF	TRBJ2-3	NA	TRBV6-5	once
TGTGCCAGCAGTGAATGGAGCGGGGTTCAAGAGACCCAGTACTTC	CASSEWSGVQETQYF	TRBJ2-5	TRBD2	TRBV6-1	NA
TGTGCCAGCAGCCCCCTCGTAGCGGGGAACACAGATACGCAGTATTTT	CASSPLVAGNTDTQYF	TRBJ2-3	TRBD2	TRBV2	NA
TGTGCCAGCAGCTCGGACTACCTAACCACAGATACGCAGTATTTT	CASSSDYLTTDTQYF	TRBJ2-3	NA	TRBV7-2	NA
TGCGCCAGCAGCCGGGACAGGGGGCGCGGGGAGACCCAGTACTTC	CASSRDRGRGETQYF	TRBJ2-5	TRBD1	TRBV10-1	NA
TGTGCCTGGAGGGGCAGAACGACAACTAATGAAAAACTGTTTTTT	CAWRGRTTTNEKLFF	TRBJ1-4	NA	TRBV30	few
TGTGCCAGCACCACCGGGACAGGGGCTTTCGAGCAGTACTTC	CASTTGTGAFEQYF	TRBJ2-7	TRBD1	TRBV7-8	NA
TGTGCCATCAGTGTTGGCCACGATTCACCCCTCCACTTT	CAISVGHDSPLHF	TRBJ1-6	NA	TRBV10-3	once
TGTGCCAGCAGCCCAAGGGACAGGGTAGGAGAAGAGACCCAGTACTTC	CASSPRDRVGEETQYF	TRBJ2-5	TRBD1	TRBV11-1	NA
TGTGCCAGCTCACCCCCCGCCCGAGTGACCTACGAGCAGTACTTC	CASSPPARVTYEQYF	TRBJ2-7	NA	TRBV18	NA
TGTGCCAGCAGTTTAACTTCTCAGGGAGGACAGCCCCAGCATTTT	CASSLTSQGGQPQHF	TRBJ1-5	NA	TRBV27	NA
TGTGCCAACGATAGAGGACAGGGACGTAACTATGGCTACACCTTC	CANDRGQGRNYGYTF	TRBJ1-2	TRBD1	TRBV30	NA
TGTGCCAGCAGCGTCCAGGGGGAGACCCAGTACTTC	CASSVQGETQYF	TRBJ2-5	NA	TRBV7-6	NA
TGTGCCATCCGGGGGGGGGACAATGGAAACACCATATATTTT	CAIRGGDNGNTIYF	TRBJ1-3	NA	TRBV10-3	NA
TGTGCCAGTAGTATATTCAGGGGGCGAGCAGAAAAACTGTTTTTT	CASSIFRGRAEKLFF	TRBJ1-4	TRBD1	TRBV19	NA
TGTGCCAGCGGCAGGGGTTACGAGCAGTACTTC	CASGRGYEQYF	TRBJ2-7	NA	TRBV12-3/TRBV12-4	NA
TGTGCCAGCAGCCGACCTACGGCGGGGGCGGGGCTGAATGAGCAGTTCTTC	CASSRPTAGAGLNEQFF	TRBJ2-1	NA	TRBV3-1/TRBV3-2	NA
TGTGCCAGCAGTCCCCGGGACAGGGACACTGAAGCTTTCTTT	CASSPRDRDTEAFF	TRBJ1-1	TRBD1	TRBV3-1/TRBV3-2	NA
TGTGCCAGCAGCCACGTGAGTCCGAAAAACCAAGAGACCCAGTACTTC	CASSHVSPKNQETQYF	TRBJ2-5	NA	TRBV4-2	NA
TGTGCCAGCAGCCCACAGGGAAGACCCGACACTGAAGCTTTCTTT	CASSPQGRPDTEAFF	TRBJ1-1	NA	TRBV2	NA
TGTGCCAGCTCACCACCGGAGAGGGTGGAGACCCAGTACTTC	CASSPPERVETQYF	TRBJ2-5	NA	TRBV18	NA
TGTGCCAGCAGCTCGGACAGGGCTGGGAATCAGCCCCAGCATTTT	CASSSDRAGNQPQHF	TRBJ1-5	TRBD1	TRBV5-8	NA
TGTGCCTGGAGTGTAAATCACGGGGGGGAGCAGTACTTC	CAWSVNHGGEQYF	TRBJ2-7	TRBD2	TRBV30	NA
TGTGCCACCAGCAGAGAAACATCCTATAATTCACCCCTCCACTTT	CATSRETSYNSPLHF	TRBJ1-6	NA	TRBV15	NA
TGCGCCAGCAGCCAAGGCCTAGCCCCCGATACGCAGTATTTT	CASSQGLAPDTQYF	TRBJ2-3	NA	TRBV4-1	once
TGTGCCAGCAGCTCGCCGACGGGTGCGGAAAAACTGTTTTTT	CASSSPTGAEKLFF	TRBJ1-4	NA	TRBV7-2	NA
TGTGCCAGTAGTGCGGGGACAGGGGGCAGGCAGCCCCAGCATTTT	CASSAGTGGRQPQHF	TRBJ1-5	TRBD1	TRBV19	NA
TGTGCCAGCAGTTACAACAGGAATGAAAAACTGTTTTTT	CASSYNRNEKLFF	TRBJ1-4	NA	TRBV6-5	few
TGCGCCAGCAGCACCGGGACTCGCTACCAAGAGACCCAGTACTTC	CASSTGTRYQETQYF	TRBJ2-5	NA	TRBV5-1	NA
TGTGCCAGCACTGCCTGGGCAGGGTCCGATCAGCCCCAGCATTTT	CASTAWAGSDQPQHF	TRBJ1-5	NA	TRBV19	few
TGCAGCGTTTTAGACAGGGGGGGACTGAACACTGAAGCTTTCTTT	CSVLDRGGLNTEAFF	TRBJ1-1	TRBD1	TRBV29-1	NA
TGTGCCAGCAGCTTCCGGCGGGGTAGCGGGGGGTACGAGCAGTACTTC	CASSFRRGSGGYEQYF	TRBJ2-7	TRBD2	TRBV5-4	NA
TGTGCCAGCAGTTACTCGGGGGGGCCCGGCGACATTCAGTACTTC	CASSYSGGPGDIQYF	TRBJ2-4	NA	TRBV6-2/TRBV6-3	NA